This is a list of T cell receptor beta chains from one sample in a study of T cell responses to AZD1222 COVID-19 vaccine. Method: immunoSEQ multiplex PCR; TCRdb's copy keeps in-frame clones and lacks some. This sample has over 150,000 clones; just over 90% occur once, and the top ten carry 1.5%. The material was peripheral blood, obtained on day 0 of AZD1222 vaccination. These receptors all come from an adult in good health. Each CDR3 is given with its conserved first and last residue. A D gene is named only where the DNA matches it firmly. The size field is filled for only some rows; it gives once, few, many or a size class.

-,TRBV6-4,-,TRBJ1-4,CASSGGGGDEKLFF,TGTGCCAGCAGTGGGGGCGGGGGGGATGAAAAACTGTTTTTT
-,TRBV11-1,TRBD2,TRBJ2-2,CASSPFWTSGPGELFF,TGTGCCAGCAGCCCCTTCTGGACTAGCGGGCCCGGGGAGCTGTTTTTT
-,TRBV6-2/TRBV6-3,TRBD2,TRBJ2-2,CASSSSGGVVGELFF,TGTGCCAGCAGTTCGAGCGGGGGGGTTGTCGGGGAGCTGTTTTTT
-,TRBV11-3,-,TRBJ1-6,CASSFTLGSPLHF,TGTGCCAGCAGCTTTACCTTGGGATCACCCCTCCACTTT
-,TRBV6-5,-,TRBJ2-3,CASRTAEDSTDTQYF,TGTGCCAGCCGGACAGCGGAGGATAGCACAGATACGCAGTATTTT
few,TRBV11-3,-,TRBJ1-1,CASKIGGNTEAFF,TGTGCCAGCAAGATTGGGGGCAACACTGAAGCTTTCTTT
-,TRBV5-1,-,TRBJ1-4,CASSRPSGNTNEKLFF,TGCGCCAGCAGCAGACCCTCCGGGAACACTAATGAAAAACTGTTTTTT
-,TRBV3-1/TRBV3-2,TRBD2,TRBJ2-5,CASSSTSGGGQETQYF,TGTGCCAGCAGCTCGACTAGCGGGGGGGGCCAAGAGACCCAGTACTTC
-,TRBV6-5,TRBD1,TRBJ1-1,CASSLPGQGFTEAFF,TGTGCCAGCAGTCTTCCCGGACAGGGGTTCACTGAAGCTTTCTTT
-,TRBV6-5,-,TRBJ1-2,CASRGSFVRGYTF,TGTGCCAGCAGGGGCAGCTTCGTGAGGGGCTACACCTTC
-,TRBV27,-,TRBJ2-5,CASSFGGYEQETQYF,TGTGCCAGCAGTTTTGGGGGTTACGAACAAGAGACCCAGTACTTC
once,TRBV19,TRBD1,TRBJ1-2,CASWPPGGGYTF,TGTGCCAGTTGGCCCCCAGGGGGCGGCTACACCTTC
-,TRBV25-1,-,TRBJ1-6,CASSAHPPGSYNSPLHF,TGTGCCAGCAGTGCCCACCCCCCCGGCTCCTATAATTCACCCCTCCACTTT
-,TRBV2,-,TRBJ1-5,CAGREYSNQPQHF,TGTGCGGGACGCGAGTATAGCAATCAGCCCCAGCATTTT
-,TRBV11-3,-,TRBJ1-1,CASSAPRGMNTEAFF,TGTGCCAGCAGCGCGCCCAGGGGTATGAACACTGAAGCTTTCTTT
-,TRBV14,TRBD1,TRBJ1-1,CASSGQGWFTEAFF,TGTGCCAGCAGCGGACAGGGTTGGTTCACTGAAGCTTTCTTT
once,TRBV28,TRBD1,TRBJ1-2,CASSPIGQGQKGYTF,TGTGCCAGCAGCCCTATTGGACAGGGCCAAAAGGGCTACACCTTC
once,TRBV5-1,TRBD1,TRBJ1-4,CASSLDGQGAYEKLFF,TGCGCCAGCAGCCTGGACGGACAGGGGGCGTATGAAAAACTGTTTTTT
-,TRBV19,-,TRBJ1-4,CASSMSSATNEKLFF,TGTGCCAGTAGTATGTCGTCTGCAACTAATGAAAAACTGTTTTTT
-,TRBV19,TRBD1,TRBJ1-5,CASTPKGQINQPQHF,TGTGCCAGTACCCCTAAGGGACAGATTAATCAGCCCCAGCATTTT
-,TRBV6-5,-,TRBJ1-2,CASSIGGGYDGYTF,TGTGCCAGCAGTATTGGAGGGGGGTACGATGGCTACACCTTC
-,TRBV27,-,TRBJ1-5,CASSRDRSSNQPQHF,TGTGCCAGCAGTCGTGACAGGAGTAGCAATCAGCCCCAGCATTTT
-,TRBV3-1/TRBV3-2,TRBD2,TRBJ2-7,CASSPEGRSGGLLGQYF,TGTGCCAGCAGCCCGGAGGGAAGGAGCGGGGGGCTCCTGGGGCAGTACTTC
-,TRBV27,-,TRBJ1-5,CASSLAGDHQPQHF,TGTGCCAGCAGTTTGGCAGGGGACCATCAGCCCCAGCATTTT
-,TRBV11-2,-,TRBJ2-3,CASSPVFEQVLSSTDTQYF,TGTGCCAGCAGCCCAGTATTTGAGCAGGTGCTCTCTAGCACAGATACGCAGTATTTT